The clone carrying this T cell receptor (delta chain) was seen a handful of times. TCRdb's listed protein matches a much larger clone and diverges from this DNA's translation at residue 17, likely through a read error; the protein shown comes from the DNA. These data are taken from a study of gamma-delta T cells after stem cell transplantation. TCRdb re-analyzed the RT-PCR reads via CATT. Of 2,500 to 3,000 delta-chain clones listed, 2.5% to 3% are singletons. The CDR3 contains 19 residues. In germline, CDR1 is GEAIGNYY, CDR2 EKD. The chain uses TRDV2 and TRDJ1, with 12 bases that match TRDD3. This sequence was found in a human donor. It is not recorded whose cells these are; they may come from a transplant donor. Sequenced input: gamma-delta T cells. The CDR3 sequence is CACDPVLGDTQLYTDKPIF. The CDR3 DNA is TGTGCCTGTGACCCGGTACTGGGGGATACACAGTTGTACACCGATAAACCCATCTTT.